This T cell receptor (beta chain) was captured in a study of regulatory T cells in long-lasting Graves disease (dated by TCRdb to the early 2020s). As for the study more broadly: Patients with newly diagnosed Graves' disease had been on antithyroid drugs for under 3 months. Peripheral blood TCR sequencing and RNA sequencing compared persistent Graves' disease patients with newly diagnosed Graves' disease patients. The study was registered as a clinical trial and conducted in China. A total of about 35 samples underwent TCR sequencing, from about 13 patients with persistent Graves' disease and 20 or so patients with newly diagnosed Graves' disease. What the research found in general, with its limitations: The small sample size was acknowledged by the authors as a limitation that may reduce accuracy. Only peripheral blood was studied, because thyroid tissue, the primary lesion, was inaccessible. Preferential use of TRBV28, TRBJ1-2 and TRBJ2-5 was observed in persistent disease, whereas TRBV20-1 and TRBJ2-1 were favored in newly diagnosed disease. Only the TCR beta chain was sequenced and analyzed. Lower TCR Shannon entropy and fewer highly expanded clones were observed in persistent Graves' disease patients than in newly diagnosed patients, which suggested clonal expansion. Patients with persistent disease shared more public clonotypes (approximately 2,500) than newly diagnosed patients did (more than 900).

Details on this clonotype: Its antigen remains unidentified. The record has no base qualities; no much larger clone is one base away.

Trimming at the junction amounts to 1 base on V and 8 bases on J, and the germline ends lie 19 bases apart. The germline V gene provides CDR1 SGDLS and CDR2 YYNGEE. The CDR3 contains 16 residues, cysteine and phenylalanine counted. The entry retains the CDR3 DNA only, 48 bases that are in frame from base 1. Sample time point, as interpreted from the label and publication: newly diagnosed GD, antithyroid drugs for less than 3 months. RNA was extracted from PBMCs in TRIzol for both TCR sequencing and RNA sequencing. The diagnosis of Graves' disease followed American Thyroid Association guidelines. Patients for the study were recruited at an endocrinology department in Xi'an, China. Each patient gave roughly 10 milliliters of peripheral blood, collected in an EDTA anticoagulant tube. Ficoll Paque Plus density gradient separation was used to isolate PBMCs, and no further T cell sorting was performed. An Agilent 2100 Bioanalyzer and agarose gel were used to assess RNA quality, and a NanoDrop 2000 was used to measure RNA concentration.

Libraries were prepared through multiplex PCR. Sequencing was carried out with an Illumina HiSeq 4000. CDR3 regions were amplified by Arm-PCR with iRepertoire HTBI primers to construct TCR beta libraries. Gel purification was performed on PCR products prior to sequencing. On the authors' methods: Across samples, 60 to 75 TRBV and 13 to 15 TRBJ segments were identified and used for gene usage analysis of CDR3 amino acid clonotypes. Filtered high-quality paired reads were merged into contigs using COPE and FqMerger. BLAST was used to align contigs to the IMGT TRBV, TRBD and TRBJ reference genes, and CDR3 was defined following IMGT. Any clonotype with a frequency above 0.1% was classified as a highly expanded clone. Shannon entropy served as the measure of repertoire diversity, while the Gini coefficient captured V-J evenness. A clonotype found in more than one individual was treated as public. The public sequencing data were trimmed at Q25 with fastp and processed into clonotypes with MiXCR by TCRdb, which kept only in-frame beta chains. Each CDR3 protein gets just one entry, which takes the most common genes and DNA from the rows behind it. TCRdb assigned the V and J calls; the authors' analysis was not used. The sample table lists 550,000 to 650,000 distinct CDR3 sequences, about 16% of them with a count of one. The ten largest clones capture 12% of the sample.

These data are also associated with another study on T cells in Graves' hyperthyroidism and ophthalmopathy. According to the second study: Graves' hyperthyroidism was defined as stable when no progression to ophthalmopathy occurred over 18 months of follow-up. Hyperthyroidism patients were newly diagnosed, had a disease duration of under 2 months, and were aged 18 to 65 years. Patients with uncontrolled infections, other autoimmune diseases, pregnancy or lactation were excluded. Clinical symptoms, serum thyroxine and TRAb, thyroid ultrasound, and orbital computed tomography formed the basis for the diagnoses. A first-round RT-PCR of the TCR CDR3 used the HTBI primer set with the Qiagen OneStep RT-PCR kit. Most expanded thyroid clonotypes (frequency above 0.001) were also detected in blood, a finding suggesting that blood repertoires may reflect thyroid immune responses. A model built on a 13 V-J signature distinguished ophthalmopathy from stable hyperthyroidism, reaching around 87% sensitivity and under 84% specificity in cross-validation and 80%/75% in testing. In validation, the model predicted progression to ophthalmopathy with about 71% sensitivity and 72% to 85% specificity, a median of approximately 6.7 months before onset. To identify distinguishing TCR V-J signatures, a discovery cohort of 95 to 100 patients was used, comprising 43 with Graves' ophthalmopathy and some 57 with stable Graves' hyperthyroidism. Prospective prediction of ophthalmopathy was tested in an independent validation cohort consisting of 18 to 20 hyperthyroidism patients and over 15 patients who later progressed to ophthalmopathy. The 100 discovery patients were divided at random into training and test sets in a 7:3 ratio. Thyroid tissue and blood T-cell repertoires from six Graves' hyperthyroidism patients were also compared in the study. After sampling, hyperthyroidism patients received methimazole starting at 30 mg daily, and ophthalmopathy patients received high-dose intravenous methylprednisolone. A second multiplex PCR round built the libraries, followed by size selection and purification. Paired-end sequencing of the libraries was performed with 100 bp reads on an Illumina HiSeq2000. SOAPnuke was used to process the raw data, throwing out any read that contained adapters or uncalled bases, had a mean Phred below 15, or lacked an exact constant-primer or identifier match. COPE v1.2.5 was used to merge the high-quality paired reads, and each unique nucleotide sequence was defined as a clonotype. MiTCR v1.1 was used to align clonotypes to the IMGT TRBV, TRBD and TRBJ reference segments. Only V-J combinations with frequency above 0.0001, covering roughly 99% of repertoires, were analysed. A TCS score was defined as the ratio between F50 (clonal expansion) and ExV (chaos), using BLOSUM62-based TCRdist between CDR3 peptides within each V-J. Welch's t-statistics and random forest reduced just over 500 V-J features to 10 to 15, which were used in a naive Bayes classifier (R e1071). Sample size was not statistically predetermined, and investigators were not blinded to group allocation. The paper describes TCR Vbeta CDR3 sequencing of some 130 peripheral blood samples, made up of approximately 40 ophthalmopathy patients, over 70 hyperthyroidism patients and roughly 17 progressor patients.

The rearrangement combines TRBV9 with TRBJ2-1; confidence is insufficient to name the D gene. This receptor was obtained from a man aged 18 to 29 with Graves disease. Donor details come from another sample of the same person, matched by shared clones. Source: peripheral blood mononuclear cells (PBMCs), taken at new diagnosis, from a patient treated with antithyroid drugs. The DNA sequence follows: TGTGCCAGCAGCGTAAGAGGAGACCACCAAGCCGATGAGCAGTTCTTC. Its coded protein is CASSVRGDHQADEQFF.